This T cell receptor beta chain is from a study of blood T cell repertoires in COVID-19. Libraries were prepared by immunoSEQ multiplex PCR; TCRdb keeps only in-frame clonotypes and omits some of them. The sample shows tens of thousands of clones, 81% of them seen only once. The CDR3 extends over 15 amino acids. J was trimmed by 5 bases and V by 5 bases; bases with no gene match: 9. The germline CDR1 and CDR2 sequences are SGHTA and FQGNSA. J is TRBJ1-2 and V is TRBV7-2, with TRBD1 matching over 9 bases. The TCR originated in a woman at least 80 years old with active or convalescent COVID-19. Material: peripheral blood. CDR3 residues: CASSPSTGGAYGYTF. Here the CDR3 DNA reads TGTGCCAGCAGCCCTTCGACAGGGGGGGCTTATGGCTACACCTTC.